This record concerns one T cell receptor beta chain sequence. The sample is drawn from a study of T cells expressing NK-cell markers. The authors made TCR beta cDNA libraries by 5'RACE template switching. This switching added a universal primer site and UMIs. TCRdb reworked the 5' RACE reads into one entry per CDR3 protein, no DNA. Its table records around 180,000 distinct CDR3 sequences. Looked up from germline, CDR1 is DFQATT and CDR2 is SNEGSKA (reference sequence). This CDR3 contains 14 residues. Material: blood T cells: a sorted CD56 or NKG2C T cell subset, CD4+ or CD8+ T cells, or bulk PBMC T cells (not recorded which). J is TRBJ1-1 and V is TRBV20-1; TCRdb proposes TRBD1, but this gene call is untestable without DNA. The TCR was taken from a man aged 18-69 years in good health. The CDR3 sequence: CSARDYRDNTEAFF.